Below, 8 T cell receptor beta chains from the same sample are listed, as sequenced in a study of blood T cell repertoires in COVID-19. The protocol was immunoSEQ multiplex PCR, while the TCRdb copy is restricted to in-frame clones and leaves out a portion. The sample yields tens of thousands of clones, around nine tenths seen once. The material sequenced was peripheral blood. All receptors derive from a man aged 55 to 69 with active or convalescent COVID-19.

The chain uses TRBV28 and TRBJ2-5; 8 bases are a match to TRBD2. The CDR3 extends over 19 amino acids. CDR1 is MDHEN and CDR2 is SYDVKM in the germline V gene. V lost 1 base, J lost 4 bases, and 17 bases stayed unmatched. CDR3 nucleotide sequence: TGTGCCAGCAGTTTATTTTTTTCTTGGCAGGGCGGGGGGAGAGAGACCCAGTACTTC. Protein product: CASSLFFSWQGGGRETQYF.

This clone was detected only a few times. The V and J genes are TRBV28 and TRBJ1-4; 7 positions match TRBD1. V dropped 2 bases and J dropped 7; count of bases not matched to a gene: 7. The CDR3 is 15 residues long. CDR1 MDHEN and CDR2 SYDVKM come from the germline V gene. The CDR3 loop reads CASSLVGGGREKLFF. CDR3 coding DNA: TGTGCCAGCAGTTTAGTAGGGGGCGGTCGTGAAAAACTGTTTTTT.

This clone was recorded only once. DNA for the CDR3: TGTGCCTCGAAAGGGGCAGGGGGAAACACCATATATTTT. It encodes CASKGAGGNTIYF. This chain uses TRBV6-5 with TRBJ1-3, with a possible D match to TRBD1 (5 bases). The CDR3 consists of 13 residues. Germline CDR1 is MNHEY and CDR2 is SVGAGI. Trimming left V 11 bases short and J 4 bases short, with 15 bases between.

V is TRBV5-4 and J is TRBJ2-7, with D tentatively TRBD2 (6 bases). Germline CDR1 reads SGHNT; CDR2 reads YYREEE (reference sequence). V was cut by 4 bases and J by 0 bases, with 20 bases left in between. The CDR3 length is 17 residues. The CDR3, as DNA: TGTGCCAGCAGCCTTAAAGGGGTGGCGGGGCTCTCCTACGAGCAGTACTTC. Its translation is CASSLKGVAGLSYEQYF.

This chain connects TRBV5-1 to TRBJ2-5, with 9 nucleotides matching TRBD2. There are 17 residues in the CDR3. J was trimmed by 5 bases and V by 1 base; bases with no gene match: 12. The germline V gene encodes CDR1 SGHRS and CDR2 YFSETQ. CDR3 nucleotides: TGCGCCAGCAGCTTGTATCTCGGCGGGGGGGCCAGGGAGACCCAGTACTTC. Translating it yields CASSLYLGGGARETQYF.

This rearrangement joins TRBV7-3 to TRBJ2-3, with D hard to call. This CDR3 contains 13 residues. Trimming left V 2 bases short and J 4 bases short, with 7 bases between. The germline gives CDR1 SGHTA, CDR2 FQGTGA. CDR3 protein: CASSLLGSDTQYF. The DNA of the CDR3 is TGTGCCAGCAGCTTACTAGGTTCAGATACGCAGTATTTT.

The chain couples TRBV7-3 to TRBJ1-1; no definite D call. The CDR3 has 13 amino acids. V was cut by 3 bases and J by 0 bases, with 5 bases left in between. CDR1 SGHTA and CDR2 FQGTGA come from the germline V gene. The CDR3 DNA sequence: TGTGCCAGCAGCTTCGAGGTGAACACTGAAGCTTTCTTT. Residues: CASSFEVNTEAFF.

The V gene is TRBV9, the J gene TRBJ1-1, with a possible D match to TRBD1 (5 bases). V was shortened by 1 base and J by 5 bases, with 24 bases between the two germline ends. The CDR3 loop spans 18 amino acids. Germline CDR1 and CDR2: SGDLS and YYNGEE. The CDR3 DNA is TGTGCCAGCAGCGTATCGGTGATGATCGGAGACTCAGGGACTGAAGCTTTCTTT. It specifies CASSVSVMIGDSGTEAFF.